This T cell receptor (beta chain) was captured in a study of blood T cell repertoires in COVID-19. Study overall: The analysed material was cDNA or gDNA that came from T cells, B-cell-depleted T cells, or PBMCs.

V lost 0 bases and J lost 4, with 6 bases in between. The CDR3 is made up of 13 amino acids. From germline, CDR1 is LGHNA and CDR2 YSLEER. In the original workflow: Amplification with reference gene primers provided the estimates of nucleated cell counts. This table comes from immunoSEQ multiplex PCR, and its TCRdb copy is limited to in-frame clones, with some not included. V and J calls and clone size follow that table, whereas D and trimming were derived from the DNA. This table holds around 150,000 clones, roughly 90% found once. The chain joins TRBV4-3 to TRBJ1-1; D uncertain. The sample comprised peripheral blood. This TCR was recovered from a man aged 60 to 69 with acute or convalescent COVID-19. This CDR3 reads CASSQDRSTEAFF. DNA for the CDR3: TGCGCCAGCAGCCAAGATAGGAGCACTGAAGCTTTCTTT.